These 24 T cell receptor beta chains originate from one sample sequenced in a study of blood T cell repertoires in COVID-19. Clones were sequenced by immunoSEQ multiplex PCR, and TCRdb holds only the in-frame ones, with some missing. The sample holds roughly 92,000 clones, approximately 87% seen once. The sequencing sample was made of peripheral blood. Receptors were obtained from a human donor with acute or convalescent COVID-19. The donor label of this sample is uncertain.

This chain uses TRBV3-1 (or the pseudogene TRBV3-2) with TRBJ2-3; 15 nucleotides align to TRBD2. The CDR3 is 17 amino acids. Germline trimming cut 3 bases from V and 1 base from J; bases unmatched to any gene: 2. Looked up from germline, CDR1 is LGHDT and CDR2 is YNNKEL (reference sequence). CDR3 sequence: CASSHGLAGGRTDTQYF. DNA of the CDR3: TGTGCCAGCAGCCATGGACTAGCGGGGGGGCGCACAGATACGCAGTATTTT.

CDR3 in amino acids: CASSLSQGTDTQYF. The CDR3 DNA follows: TGTGCCAGCAGCTTATCGCAGGGAACAGATACGCAGTATTTT. The rearrangement joins TRBV7-9 to TRBJ2-3; possible D gene TRBD1, 5 bases. The V and J ends lost 2 bases and 3 bases respectively, with 9 bases between them. The germline gives CDR1 SEHNR, CDR2 FQNEAQ (reference sequence). The CDR3 covers 14 residues. Based on the CDR3 plus reference TRBV7-9 and TRBJ2-3, the full variable domain is DTGVSQNPRHKITKRGQNVTFRCDPISEHNRLYWYRQTLGQGPEFLTYFQNEAQLEKSRLLSDRFSAERPKGSFSTLEIQRTEQGDSAMYLCASSLSQGTDTQYFGPGTRLTVL.

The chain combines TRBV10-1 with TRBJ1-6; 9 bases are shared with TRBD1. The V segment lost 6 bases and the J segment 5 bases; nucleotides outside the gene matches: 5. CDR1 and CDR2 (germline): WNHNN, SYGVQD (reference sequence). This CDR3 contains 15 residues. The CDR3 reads CASSSGTGNNSPLHF. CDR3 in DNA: TGCGCCAGCAGCTCCGGGACAGGGAATAATTCACCCCTCCACTTT.

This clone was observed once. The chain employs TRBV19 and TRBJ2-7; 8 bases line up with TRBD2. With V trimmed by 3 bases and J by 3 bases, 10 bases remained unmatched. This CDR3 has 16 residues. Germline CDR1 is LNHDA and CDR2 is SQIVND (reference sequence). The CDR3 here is CASSIKLIGGDYEQYF. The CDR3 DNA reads TGTGCCAGTAGTATTAAGTTGATCGGGGGGGACTACGAGCAGTACTTC.

The CDR3 protein is CASSPAGTGAYGYTF. The CDR3 DNA follows: TGTGCCAGCAGCCCTGCCGGGACAGGGGCCTATGGCTACACCTTC. The chain is built from TRBV7-9 and TRBJ1-2; 10 bases are shared with TRBD1. The germline V gene encodes CDR1 SEHNR and CDR2 FQNEAQ (reference sequence). This CDR3 contains 15 residues. V lost 5 bases and J lost 4; bases outside the gene matches: 7.

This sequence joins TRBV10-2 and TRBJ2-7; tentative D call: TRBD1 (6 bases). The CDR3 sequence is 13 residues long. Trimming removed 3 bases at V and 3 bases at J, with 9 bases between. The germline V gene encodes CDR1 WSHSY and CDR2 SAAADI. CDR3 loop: CASSDRGDYEQYF. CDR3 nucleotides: TGCGCCAGCAGTGACAGGGGCGACTACGAGCAGTACTTC.

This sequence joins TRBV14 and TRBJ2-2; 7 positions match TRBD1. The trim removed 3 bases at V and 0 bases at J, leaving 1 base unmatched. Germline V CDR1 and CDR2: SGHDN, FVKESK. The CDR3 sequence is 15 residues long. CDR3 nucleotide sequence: TGTGCCAGCAGCCAGGGGACAGCGAACACCGGGGAGCTGTTTTTT. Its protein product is CASSQGTANTGELFF.

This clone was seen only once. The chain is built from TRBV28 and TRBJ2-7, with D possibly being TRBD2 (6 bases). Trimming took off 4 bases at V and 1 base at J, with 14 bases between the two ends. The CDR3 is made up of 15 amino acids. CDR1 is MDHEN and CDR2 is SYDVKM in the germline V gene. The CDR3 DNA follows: TGTGCCAGCAGTTCACCGGGAGCCAATTCCTACGAGCAGTACTTC. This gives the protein CASSSPGANSYEQYF.

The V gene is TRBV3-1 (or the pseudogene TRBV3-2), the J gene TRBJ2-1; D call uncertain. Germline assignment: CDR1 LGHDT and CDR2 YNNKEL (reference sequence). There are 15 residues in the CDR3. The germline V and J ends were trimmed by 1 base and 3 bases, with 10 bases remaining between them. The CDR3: CASSQGADHYNEQFF. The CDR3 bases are TGTGCCAGCAGCCAAGGGGCAGATCACTACAATGAGCAGTTCTTC.

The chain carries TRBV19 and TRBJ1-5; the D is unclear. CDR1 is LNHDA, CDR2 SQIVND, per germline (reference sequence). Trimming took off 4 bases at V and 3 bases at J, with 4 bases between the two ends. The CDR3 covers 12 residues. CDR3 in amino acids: CASSTYNQPQHF. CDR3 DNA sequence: TGTGCCAGTAGTACCTACAATCAGCCCCAGCATTTT.

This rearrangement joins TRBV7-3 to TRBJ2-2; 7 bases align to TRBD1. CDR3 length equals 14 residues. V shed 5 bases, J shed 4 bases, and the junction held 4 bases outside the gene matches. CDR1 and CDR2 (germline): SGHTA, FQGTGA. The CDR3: CASSLRQGTGELFF. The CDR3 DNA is TGTGCCAGCAGCCTCAGACAGGGCACCGGGGAGCTGTTTTTT.

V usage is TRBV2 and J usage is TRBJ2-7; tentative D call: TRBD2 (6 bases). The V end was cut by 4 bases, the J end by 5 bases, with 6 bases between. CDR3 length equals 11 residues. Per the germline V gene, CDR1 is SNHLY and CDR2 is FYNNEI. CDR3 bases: TGTGCCAGCAGTGGGAGGGACGAGCAGTACTTC. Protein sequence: CASSGRDEQYF.

CDR3 coding DNA: TGTGCCAGCAGCGTATCCGAGGGGGCCATCACCGGGGAGCTGTTTTTT. Residues: CASSVSEGAITGELFF. The gene calls are TRBV9 and TRBJ2-2; 7 nucleotides agree with TRBD1. CDR1 and CDR2 (germline): SGDLS, YYNGEE. The V gene end was trimmed by 1 base and the J gene end by 4 bases; junction bases not matched to a gene: 7. The CDR3 consists of 16 residues.

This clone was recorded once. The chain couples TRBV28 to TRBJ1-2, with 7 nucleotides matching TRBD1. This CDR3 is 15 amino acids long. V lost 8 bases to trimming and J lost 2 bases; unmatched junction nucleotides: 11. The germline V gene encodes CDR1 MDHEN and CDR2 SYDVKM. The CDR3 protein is CASGERQGGNYGYTF. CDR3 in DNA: TGTGCCAGCGGGGAAAGACAGGGAGGAAACTATGGCTACACCTTC.

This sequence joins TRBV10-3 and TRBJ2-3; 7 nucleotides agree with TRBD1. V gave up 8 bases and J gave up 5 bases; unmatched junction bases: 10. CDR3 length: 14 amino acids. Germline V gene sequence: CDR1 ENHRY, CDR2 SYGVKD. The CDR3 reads CAILGKGAGDTQYF. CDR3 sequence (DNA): TGTGCCATCTTGGGCAAGGGGGCCGGAGATACGCAGTATTTT.

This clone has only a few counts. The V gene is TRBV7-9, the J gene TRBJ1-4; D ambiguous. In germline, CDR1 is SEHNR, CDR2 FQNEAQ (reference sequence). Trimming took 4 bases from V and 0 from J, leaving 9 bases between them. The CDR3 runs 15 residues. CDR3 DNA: TGTGCCAGCAGCTCTAAGGAGACAACTAATGAAAAACTGTTTTTT. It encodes CASSSKETTNEKLFF.

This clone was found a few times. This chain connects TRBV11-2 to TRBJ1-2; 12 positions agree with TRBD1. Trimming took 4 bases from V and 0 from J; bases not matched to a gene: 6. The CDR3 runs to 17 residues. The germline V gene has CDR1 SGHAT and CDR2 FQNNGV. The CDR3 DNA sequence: TGTGCCAGCAGCTCTCGGGACAGGGGGCTCCCTAACTATGGCTACACCTTC. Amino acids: CASSSRDRGLPNYGYTF. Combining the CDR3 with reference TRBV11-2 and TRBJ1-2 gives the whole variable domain EAGVAQSPRYKIIEKRQSVAFWCNPISGHATLYWYQQILGQGPKLLIQFQNNGVVDDSQLPKDRFSAERLKGVDSTLKIQPAKLEDSAVYLCASSSRDRGLPNYGYTFGSGTRLTVV.

The CDR3: CASSLARNYGYTF. Here the CDR3 DNA reads TGTGCCAGCAGCTTAGCCCGGAACTATGGCTACACCTTC. The chain has TRBV11-1 and TRBJ1-2; D gene unclear. V lost 0 bases, J lost 2 bases, and 4 bases lay in between. The length of the CDR3 is 13 residues. Germline V lookup: CDR1 SGHAT, CDR2 FQDESV (reference sequence).

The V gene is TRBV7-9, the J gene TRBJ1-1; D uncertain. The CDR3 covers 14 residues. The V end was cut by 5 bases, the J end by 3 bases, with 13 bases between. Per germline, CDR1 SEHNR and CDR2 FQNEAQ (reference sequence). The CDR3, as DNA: TGTGCCAGCAGCGGCCAGACGGGGTACACTGAAGCTTTCTTT. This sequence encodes CASSGQTGYTEAFF.

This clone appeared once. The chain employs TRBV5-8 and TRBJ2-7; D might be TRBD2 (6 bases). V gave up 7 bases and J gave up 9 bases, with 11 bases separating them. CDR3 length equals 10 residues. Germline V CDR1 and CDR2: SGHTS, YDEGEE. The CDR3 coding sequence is TGTGCCAGCCAGGGACTCGCGCAGTACTTC. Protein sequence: CASQGLAQYF.

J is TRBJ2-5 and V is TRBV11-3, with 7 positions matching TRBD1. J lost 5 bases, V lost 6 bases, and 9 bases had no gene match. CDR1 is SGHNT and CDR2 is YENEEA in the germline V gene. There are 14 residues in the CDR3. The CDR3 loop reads CASRPGTAMETQYF. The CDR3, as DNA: TGTGCCAGCAGGCCGGGGACAGCTATGGAGACCCAGTACTTC.

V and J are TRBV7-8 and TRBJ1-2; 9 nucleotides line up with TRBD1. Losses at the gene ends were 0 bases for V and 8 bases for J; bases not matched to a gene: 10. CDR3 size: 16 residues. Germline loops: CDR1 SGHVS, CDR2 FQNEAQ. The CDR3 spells CASSLARRTGEGGYTF. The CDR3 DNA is TGTGCCAGCAGCTTAGCGCGCCGGACAGGGGAAGGAGGCTACACCTTC.

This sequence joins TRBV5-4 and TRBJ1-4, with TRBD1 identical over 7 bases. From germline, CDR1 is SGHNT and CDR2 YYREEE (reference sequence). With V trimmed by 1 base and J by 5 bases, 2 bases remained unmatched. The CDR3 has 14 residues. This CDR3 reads CASSLSQGNEKLFF. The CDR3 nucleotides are TGTGCCAGCAGCTTGTCACAGGGGAATGAAAAACTGTTTTTT.

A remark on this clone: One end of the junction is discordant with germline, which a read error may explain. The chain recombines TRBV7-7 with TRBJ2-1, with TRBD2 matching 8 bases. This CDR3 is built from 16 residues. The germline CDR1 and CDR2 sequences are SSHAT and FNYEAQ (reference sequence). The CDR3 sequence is CASSLRLAGRGDEQFF. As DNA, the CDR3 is TGTGCTAGCAGCTTAAGGCTAGCGGGCCGGGGGGATGAGCAGTTCTTC.